A single sample is the source of the 29 T cell receptor beta chains below, sequenced in a study of monozygotic twins with inflammatory bowel disease. TCRdb reprocessed the 5' RACE reads; each CDR3 protein has one entry and no DNA is given. This table lists around 400,000 distinct CDR3 sequences. Sequences were obtained from blood. These receptors originate from a human donor with ulcerative colitis or Crohn's disease, or a healthy co-twin of an affected twin (not recorded which).

The rearrangement links TRBV20-1 to TRBJ1-5; the TCRdb call, TRBD1, lacks DNA for checking. CDR3 length: 15 residues. Germline CDR1 reads DFQATT; CDR2 reads SNEGSKA (reference sequence). The CDR3 loop reads CSAISHTGTYQPQHF.

The chain uses TRBV12-3 or TRBV12-4 and TRBJ2-5. The CDR3 has 13 residues. CDR3 loop: CASNQRGGETQYF.

The rearrangement joins TRBV6-5 to TRBJ2-7. Per germline, CDR1 MNHEY and CDR2 SVGAGI. CDR3 length equals 14 residues. The CDR3 loop reads CASSYREGPYEQYF.

This chain connects TRBV5-5 to TRBJ1-1. Germline loops: CDR1 SGHKS, CDR2 YYEKEE (reference sequence). The CDR3 is made up of 15 amino acids. This chain's CDR3 is CASSLALGVRVEAFF.

The rearrangement uses TRBV12-3 or TRBV12-4 and TRBJ2-7; TCRdb lists TRBD1, though no DNA is available to test this call. This CDR3 comprises 14 residues. The CDR3 loop reads CASRGGVRTHEQYF.

The rearrangement links TRBV12-5 to TRBJ2-7; TCRdb reports TRBD1, a call that lacks DNA to check it against. Germline V gene sequence: CDR1 LGHNT, CDR2 FRNRAP. This CDR3 is 12 amino acids long. This CDR3 reads CASGLGGEEQYF.

The J gene is TRBJ2-2, the V gene TRBV5-5; the D gene TCRdb calls, TRBD1, cannot be checked with no DNA. The CDR3 has 14 amino acids. Germline loops: CDR1 SGHKS, CDR2 YYEKEE (reference sequence). The CDR3 loop reads CASSGDRGPGELFF.

The V and J genes are TRBV4-2 and TRBJ2-1; TCRdb picks TRBD2, but there is no DNA to check that call. CDR3 length: 19 amino acids. Germline assignment: CDR1 LGHNA and CDR2 YNFKEQ. CDR3 loop: CASSDPRTSGRSSYNEQFF.

The chain uses TRBV5-1 and TRBJ2-2; TCRdb reports TRBD1, a call that lacks DNA to check it against. CDR3 length: 14 amino acids. Germline assignment: CDR1 SGHRS and CDR2 YFSETQ. Here the CDR3 reads CARVDRGNTGELFF.

The chain joins TRBV29-1 to TRBJ2-2; TCRdb names TRBD2, which stays unverified in the absence of DNA. The CDR3 has 14 residues. Germline V lookup: CDR1 SQVTM, CDR2 ANQGSEA. The CDR3 protein is CSVSGQRETGELFF.

The gene calls are TRBV5-1 and TRBJ2-5; TCRdb's assignment of TRBD2 cannot be checked, as there is no DNA. The germline CDR1 and CDR2 sequences are SGHRS and YFSETQ. The CDR3 has 17 residues. The CDR3 is CASSFAGTSGFQETQYF.

This chain connects TRBV6-5 to TRBJ2-5. The CDR3 totals 13 residues. Looked up from germline, CDR1 is MNHEY and CDR2 is SVGAGI. The CDR3 region is CASSLHVGETQYF.

J is TRBJ2-1 and V is TRBV20-1; TCRdb proposes TRBD2, but this gene call is untestable without DNA. There are 16 residues in the CDR3. Germline assignment: CDR1 DFQATT and CDR2 SNEGSKA (reference sequence). The CDR3 is CSASRLAGGSYNEQFF.

The genes are TRBV14 and TRBJ2-2. The CDR3 is 15 amino acids. The V gene's germline CDR1 is SGHDN and CDR2 FVKESK. CDR3 protein: CASSHKWGKIGELFF. The full variable domain, completed using reference TRBV14 and TRBJ2-2, is EAGVTQFPSHSVIEKGQTVTLRCDPISGHDNLYWYRRVMGKEIKFLLHFVKESKQDESGMPNNRFLAERTGGTYSTLKVQPAELEDSGVYFCASSHKWGKIGELFFGEGSRLTVL.

This chain joins TRBV6-6 and TRBJ1-2; TCRdb outputs TRBD1, but without DNA this stays unchecked. Looked up from germline, CDR1 is MNHNY and CDR2 is SVGAGI (reference sequence). The CDR3 loop spans 14 amino acids. The CDR3 protein is CASSLLGGAGGYTF.

The gene calls are TRBV2 and TRBJ1-2; the D call of TRBD1 rests on TCRdb alone, since no DNA is present to check it. The germline CDR1 and CDR2 sequences are SNHLY and FYNNEI. There are 14 residues in the CDR3. The CDR3 protein is CASIPGHSNYGYTF.

This chain links TRBV12-3 or TRBV12-4 with TRBJ2-3. The CDR3 totals 15 residues. The CDR3 region is CASSHEGGSTDTQYF.

The genes are TRBV30 and TRBJ2-1. Germline V gene sequence: CDR1 GTSNPN, CDR2 SVGIG (reference sequence). The CDR3 runs to 15 residues. The CDR3: CACALASDSYNEQFF.

The chain combines TRBV23-1 with TRBJ2-7; TCRdb picks TRBD1, but there is no DNA to check that call. TRBV23-1 is recorded as an ORF, its role being uncertain. The CDR3 spans 18 residues. CDR3 in amino acids: CASKRQRGGSFTPYEQYF.

The genes are TRBV7-6 and TRBJ2-1; TCRdb's D call of TRBD1 is untestable without DNA. Germline V gives CDR1 SGHVS, CDR2 FNYEAQ. CDR3 length: 14 residues. This CDR3 is CASSLGGPYNEQFF.

The chain couples TRBV4-3 to TRBJ1-5. Germline CDR1 and CDR2: LGHNA and YSLEER. This CDR3 region has 13 residues. This CDR3 reads CASSQGGTQPQHF.

The V and J genes are TRBV5-1 and TRBJ2-3; TCRdb's D call, TRBD2, is unchecked because there is no DNA. The CDR3 loop spans 15 amino acids. Germline loops: CDR1 SGHRS, CDR2 YFSETQ. This CDR3 reads CASSLSTGGVDTQYF.

The gene calls are TRBV7-9 and TRBJ1-1; TCRdb indicates TRBD1, and absent DNA this call remains unverified. This CDR3 has 14 amino acids. Germline loops: CDR1 SEHNR, CDR2 FQNEAQ (reference sequence). The CDR3 sequence: CASSLSEGVTEAFF. The full variable domain, rest sourced from reference TRBV7-9 and TRBJ1-1, is DTGVSQNPRHKITKRGQNVTFRCDPISEHNRLYWYRQTLGQGPEFLTYFQNEAQLEKSRLLSDRFSAERPKGSFSTLEIQRTEQGDSAMYLCASSLSEGVTEAFFGQGTRLTVV.

The rearrangement joins TRBV5-1 to TRBJ2-1. CDR3 length: 13 residues. Looked up from germline, CDR1 is SGHRS and CDR2 is YFSETQ. The CDR3 spells CASSFLGRNEQFF.

V and J are TRBV14 and TRBJ2-3. CDR1 is SGHDN and CDR2 is FVKESK in the germline V gene. The CDR3 is 15 residues long. Here the CDR3 reads CASSLYRGSTDTQYF.

The V call is TRBV24-1, the J call TRBJ2-5; the TRBD1 assignment by TCRdb is unverifiable without DNA. Germline values: CDR1 KGHDR, CDR2 SFDVKD. The CDR3 has 15 amino acids. The CDR3 spells CATSDFPRGQETQYF.

The rearrangement links TRBV6-5 to TRBJ2-3; TCRdb picks TRBD2, but there is no DNA to check that call. The CDR3 spans 17 residues. From germline, CDR1 is MNHEY and CDR2 SVGAGI. The CDR3 is CASTERRLAGGHETQYF.

J is TRBJ1-3 and V is TRBV6-1; TCRdb selects TRBD1, and the lack of DNA leaves this call unchecked. This CDR3 contains 15 residues. Germline V gene lookup returns CDR1 MNHNS and CDR2 SASEGT. The CDR3 spells CASRSPGTSGNTIYF.

The chain is built from TRBV5-1 and TRBJ2-1; TCRdb gives TRBD1 as the D gene, but with no DNA this cannot be confirmed. The CDR3 is made up of 14 amino acids. The germline CDR1 and CDR2 sequences are SGHRS and YFSETQ. This chain's CDR3 is CASSYGQGGNEQFF.